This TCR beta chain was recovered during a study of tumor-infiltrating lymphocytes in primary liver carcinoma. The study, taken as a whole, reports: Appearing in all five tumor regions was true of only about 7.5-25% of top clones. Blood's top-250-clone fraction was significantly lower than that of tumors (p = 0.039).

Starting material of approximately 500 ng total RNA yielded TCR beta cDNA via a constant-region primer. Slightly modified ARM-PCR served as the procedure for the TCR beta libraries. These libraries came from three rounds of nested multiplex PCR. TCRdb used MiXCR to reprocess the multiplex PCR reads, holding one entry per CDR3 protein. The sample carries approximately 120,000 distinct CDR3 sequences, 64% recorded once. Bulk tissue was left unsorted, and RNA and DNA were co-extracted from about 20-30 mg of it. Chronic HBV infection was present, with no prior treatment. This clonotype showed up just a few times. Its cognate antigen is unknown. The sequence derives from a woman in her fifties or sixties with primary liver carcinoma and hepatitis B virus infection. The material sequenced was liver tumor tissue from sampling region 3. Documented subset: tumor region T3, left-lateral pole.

The CDR3 DNA is TGTGCCAGCAGTTACATATTGAACACCGGGGAGCTGTTTTTT. As protein: CASSYILNTGELFF. V and J are TRBV7-8 and TRBJ2-2, with D hard to call. The CDR3 is 14 amino acids. Germline V gene lookup returns CDR1 SGHVS and CDR2 FQNEAQ. Deletions cut 6 bases from V and 1 base from J, with 9 bases between.